The 27 T cell receptor beta chains in this list originate from one sample, sequenced in a study of blood T cell repertoires in COVID-19. Profiled with immunoSEQ multiplex PCR; TCRdb holds only in-frame clones, not every one. The data show roughly 400,000 clones, roughly 91% seen once. The sample comprised PBMCs or T cells enriched from blood (not recorded which). The receptors were gathered from a man aged 18-30 years who had recovered from COVID-19.

This rearrangement joins TRBV6-5 to TRBJ1-2; 7 bases match TRBD1. The CDR3 contains 13 residues. V lost 6 bases and J lost 6; bases outside the gene matches: 7. Germline lookup yields CDR1 MNHEY and CDR2 SVGAGI. The CDR3 loop is CASSPGTADGYTF. The CDR3 DNA follows: TGTGCCAGCAGCCCGGGGACAGCGGATGGCTACACCTTC.

V and J are TRBV18 and TRBJ2-7, with 8 bases aligning to TRBD2. The CDR3 covers 13 residues. With V trimmed by 4 bases and J by 2 bases, 1 base remained unmatched. Germline lookup yields CDR1 KGHSH and CDR2 LQKENI. The CDR3: CASSLGRAYEQYF. Here the CDR3 DNA reads TGTGCCAGCTCACTCGGGAGGGCCTACGAGCAGTACTTC.

This sequence joins TRBV30 and TRBJ1-2; D is unclear. V shed 3 bases and J shed 5 bases, with 13 bases lying between them. The CDR3 consists of 13 residues. Germline V gene sequence: CDR1 GTSNPN, CDR2 SVGIG (reference sequence). In nucleotides, the CDR3 is TGTGCCTGGAGCCCGCTCCTCCGGTATGGCTACACCTTC. It specifies CAWSPLLRYGYTF.

J is TRBJ2-1 and V is TRBV20-1; possibly TRBD2 for D (6 bases). Trimming took 5 bases from V and 8 from J, leaving 7 bases between them. The length of the CDR3 is 10 residues. CDR1 DFQATT and CDR2 SNEGSKA come from the germline V gene (reference sequence). CDR3 amino acids: CSAWGDEQFF. CDR3 DNA: TGCAGTGCTTGGGGGGATGAGCAGTTCTTC.

The CDR3 nucleotides are TGTGCCAGCAGCTTACTAGCGGACACAGATACGCAGTATTTT. Amino acids: CASSLLADTDTQYF. The rearrangement joins TRBV7-3 to TRBJ2-3, with TRBD2 matching over 7 bases. V lost 2 bases, J lost 2 bases, and 1 base stayed unmatched. Germline values: CDR1 SGHTA, CDR2 FQGTGA. The CDR3 runs 14 residues.

The chain combines TRBV5-6 with TRBJ1-2; D uncertain. Germline V gene sequence: CDR1 SGHDT, CDR2 YYEEEE. The V gene lost 0 bases and the J gene lost 8 bases, with 20 bases spanning the gap. The CDR3 loop spans 16 amino acids. The CDR3 region is CASSLALTKVMRGYTF. The CDR3 DNA reads as TGTGCCAGCAGCTTGGCCCTCACGAAGGTTATGAGGGGCTACACCTTC.

The chain is built from TRBV3-1 (or the pseudogene TRBV3-2) and TRBJ1-6, with 8 bases aligning to TRBD1. The CDR3 is made up of 19 amino acids. Germline assignment: CDR1 LGHDT and CDR2 YNNKEL (reference sequence). V gave up 1 base and J gave up 5 bases; unmatched junction bases: 13. In DNA, the CDR3 is TGTGCCAGCAGCCAAGTTCAGGGGGCGAGCCCCACCGATAATTCACCCCTCCACTTT. Translating gives CASSQVQGASPTDNSPLHF.

The rearrangement links TRBV19 to TRBJ1-6; 9 bases match TRBD1. V was clipped by 3 bases and J by 6 bases; unmatched bases: 6. This CDR3 region has 16 residues. In germline, CDR1 is LNHDA, CDR2 SQIVND (reference sequence). The CDR3 DNA is TGTGCCAGTAGTATTCCCCGGACAGGGGCTAATTCACCCCTCCACTTT. Protein sequence: CASSIPRTGANSPLHF.

V gene TRBV12-3 or TRBV12-4 combines with J gene TRBJ1-1; D remains unclear. V lost 4 bases and J lost 8, with 5 bases in between. The CDR3 runs to 10 residues. The CDR3 DNA follows: TGTGCCAGCAGTTACGGGGAAGCTTTCTTT. Residues: CASSYGEAFF.

The J gene is TRBJ2-7, the V gene TRBV5-1; 7 bases map to TRBD2. The V segment lost 7 bases and the J segment 2 bases; nucleotides outside the gene matches: 6. The V gene's germline CDR1 is SGHRS and CDR2 YFSETQ. The CDR3 totals 13 residues. CDR3 sequence (DNA): TGCGCCAGCGGCCGGGAGGCGGCCTACGAGCAGTACTTC. It is translated as CASGREAAYEQYF.

The chain combines TRBV28 with TRBJ1-1, with D possibly TRBD1 on 6 matching bases. The germline CDR1 and CDR2 sequences are MDHEN and SYDVKM. This CDR3 contains 15 residues. Trimming took 5 bases from V and 4 from J, leaving 17 bases between them. The CDR3 spells CASSPRGGGVTEAFF. The CDR3 DNA is TGTGCCAGCAGTCCCCGAGGGGGTGGGGTCACTGAAGCTTTCTTT.

The V gene is TRBV12-5, the J gene TRBJ2-7; TRBD1 matches 12 bases. Germline-derived CDR1 and CDR2 are LGHNT and FRNRAP. The CDR3 loop spans 15 amino acids. Trimming cost V 6 bases and J 6 bases; bases outside gene matches: 9. The CDR3 sequence is CASGHGDRGRLEQYF. In DNA, the CDR3 is TGTGCTAGTGGACACGGGGACAGGGGGCGGCTCGAGCAGTACTTC. The entire variable domain, with the rest obtained from reference TRBV12-5 and TRBJ2-7, is as follows: DARVTQTPRHKVTEMGQEVTMRCQPILGHNTVFWYRQTMMQGLELLAYFRNRAPLDDSGMPKDRFSAEMPDATLATLKIQPSEPRDSAVYFCASGHGDRGRLEQYFGPGTRLTVT.

The rearrangement links TRBV7-8 to TRBJ2-5, with 7 bases fitting TRBD2. This CDR3 is built from 14 residues. Unmatched junction bases numbered 2, after V lost 2 bases and J lost 2 bases. Germline V CDR1 and CDR2: SGHVS, FQNEAQ. CDR3 sequence (DNA): TGTGCCAGCAGCTTATGGGAGGGACAAGAGACCCAGTACTTC. Translated, it gives CASSLWEGQETQYF.

V is TRBV7-9 and J is TRBJ1-4; D is unclear. In germline, CDR1 is SEHNR, CDR2 FQNEAQ (reference sequence). The CDR3 has 12 amino acids. V gave up 6 bases and J gave up 8 bases, with 10 bases separating them. The DNA for the CDR3 is TGTGCCAGCAGTGTACAGCCCGAAAAACTGTTTTTT. Translation gives CASSVQPEKLFF.

The chain couples TRBV6-5 to TRBJ1-2; D possibly corresponds to TRBD1 (5 bases). The V gene lost 6 bases and the J gene lost 6 bases, with 11 bases spanning the gap. The CDR3 is made up of 12 amino acids. Germline CDR1 is MNHEY and CDR2 is SVGAGI. CDR3 DNA sequence: TGTGCCAGCAGGGGCGGGACGGATGGCTACACCTTC. Protein product: CASRGGTDGYTF.

V is TRBV19 and J is TRBJ1-2, with D perhaps matching TRBD1 (5 bases). V lost 7 bases and J 0 bases, leaving 15 bases between the germline ends. The CDR3 extends over 15 amino acids. Germline lookup yields CDR1 LNHDA and CDR2 SQIVND (reference sequence). CDR3 DNA sequence: TGTGCCAGTACTACCCCGGGGGGTGCTAACTATGGCTACACCTTC. Its translation: CASTTPGGANYGYTF.

This chain links TRBV19 with TRBJ2-3; TRBD1 is a possible D gene (6 bases). The CDR3 sequence is 14 residues long. The germline gives CDR1 LNHDA, CDR2 SQIVND (reference sequence). V lost 5 bases to trimming and J lost 5 bases, with 14 bases between them. This CDR3 reads CASSQGPQGDTQYF. The CDR3 DNA sequence: TGTGCCAGTAGTCAGGGGCCGCAGGGAGATACGCAGTATTTT.

The chain recombines TRBV19 with TRBJ2-5; no reliable D call. Between the trimmed V and J ends, which lost 3 bases and 5 bases, there was a span of 7 bases. The V gene's germline CDR1 is LNHDA and CDR2 SQIVND (reference sequence). The CDR3 has 12 residues. The CDR3 reads CASSISLETQYF. The DNA of the CDR3 is TGTGCCAGTAGTATCAGTCTCGAGACCCAGTACTTC. The variable domain in full, completed from reference TRBV19 and TRBJ2-5, reads DGGITQSPKYLFRKEGQNVTLSCEQNLNHDAMYWYRQDPGQGLRLIYYSQIVNDFQKGDIAEGYSVSREKKESFPLTVTSAQKNPTAFYLCASSISLETQYFGPGTRLLVL.

V gene TRBV5-1 combines with J gene TRBJ2-1; no clear D. Germline V gene data show CDR1 as SGHRS and CDR2 as YFSETQ. This CDR3 comprises 15 residues. V was clipped by 0 bases and J by 7 bases, with 14 bases between them. CDR3 in amino acids: CASSLEYFRWNEQFF. The CDR3 DNA sequence: TGCGCCAGCAGCTTGGAGTATTTTAGATGGAATGAGCAGTTCTTC.

The chain uses TRBV28 and TRBJ2-5; D is perhaps TRBD1 (5 bases). This CDR3 region has 13 residues. Germline V CDR1 and CDR2: MDHEN, SYDVKM. Trimming stripped 6 bases from V and 4 bases from J, with 12 bases between. The CDR3 spells CASSKDTRETQYF. In DNA form, the CDR3 reads TGTGCCAGCAGCAAGGACACGAGAGAGACCCAGTACTTC.

The V and J genes are TRBV7-2 and TRBJ1-2; TRBD1 is a possible D gene (5 bases). The V end lost 2 bases, the J end lost 1 base, and 8 bases lay between the germline ends. The CDR3 covers 14 residues. The germline V gene encodes CDR1 SGHTA and CDR2 FQGNSA. The CDR3 reads CASSLNGGNYGYTF. In DNA form, the CDR3 reads TGTGCCAGCAGCTTAAACGGGGGTAACTATGGCTACACCTTC.

This rearrangement joins TRBV28 to TRBJ2-3; 12 positions match TRBD2. This CDR3 is built from 18 residues. The J segment lost 0 bases and the V segment lost 3 bases, leaving 7 bases of the junction unmatched. Germline CDR1 and CDR2: MDHEN and SYDVKM. In nucleotides, the CDR3 is TGTGCCAGCAGTTTGGGACTAGCGGGCTCCGTCAGCACAGATACGCAGTATTTT. Amino acids: CASSLGLAGSVSTDTQYF.

This chain uses TRBV2 with TRBJ1-1, with a possible D match to TRBD1 (5 bases). This CDR3 has 14 residues. Per germline, CDR1 SNHLY and CDR2 FYNNEI. The ends were cut back, 7 bases at V and 5 bases at J, with 17 bases in the middle. CDR3 amino acids: CASIPRGGRTEAFF. CDR3 DNA: TGTGCCAGCATCCCCCGGGGCGGGAGGACTGAAGCTTTCTTT.

The chain uses TRBV7-3 and TRBJ2-1, with a possible D match to TRBD2 (6 bases). CDR1 is SGHTA and CDR2 is FQGTGA in the germline V gene. This CDR3 has 14 residues. Trimming pared 5 bases from V and 7 bases from J, leaving 15 bases between. This CDR3 reads CASSPSGELNEQFF. In DNA, the CDR3 is TGTGCCAGCAGCCCCTCGGGAGAGTTGAATGAGCAGTTCTTC.

This chain connects TRBV9 to TRBJ1-3, with TRBD1 identical over 9 bases. CDR3 length: 16 residues. V dropped 3 bases and J dropped 4; count of bases not matched to a gene: 8. Germline-derived CDR1 and CDR2 are SGDLS and YYNGEE. The CDR3 is CASSGLGQGRGNTIYF. In DNA, the CDR3 is TGTGCCAGCAGCGGGCTAGGACAGGGGAGAGGAAACACCATATATTTT.

V is TRBV27 and J is TRBJ2-7; 8 bases agree with TRBD2. CDR3 length equals 13 residues. Per the germline V gene, CDR1 is MNHEY and CDR2 is SMNVEV (reference sequence). The V and J ends lost 6 bases and 6 bases, in that order; junction bases with no gene match: 7. The CDR3 loop reads CASRKAGVREQYF. Here the CDR3 DNA reads TGTGCCAGCAGAAAAGCGGGAGTACGCGAGCAGTACTTC.

The gene calls are TRBV6-5 and TRBJ1-2, with 10 positions matching TRBD1. CDR1 is MNHEY and CDR2 is SVGAGI in the germline V gene. The V segment lost 2 bases and the J segment 4 bases; nucleotides outside the gene matches: 7. This CDR3 comprises 16 residues. CDR3 DNA sequence: TGTGCCAGCAGTTACACGAAGGGACAGGGGACCTATGGCTACACCTTC. Amino acids: CASSYTKGQGTYGYTF.